Here is one TCR beta chain with its context. Germline values: CDR1 SGHRS, CDR2 YFSETQ. V was shortened by 3 bases and J by 4 bases, with 8 bases between the two germline ends. The CDR3 has 13 residues. The data are from a study of blood T cell repertoires in COVID-19. Study summary: Some COVID-19 samples were acute and others convalescent; all came from the United States, Italy and Spain. T cells, B-cell-depleted T cells, or PBMCs supplied cDNA or gDNA.

How the authors handled the data: Amplification of reference gene primers provided the estimated nucleated cell counts. Measured with immunoSEQ multiplex PCR; TCRdb has only the in-frame clones, and not every one. From that table come the V and J calls and clone size; the DNA was used to work out D and trimming. The data show roughly 250,000 clones, about 91% seen once. This clonotype was sampled from a woman aged 35 to 49 with acute COVID-19. The chain employs TRBV5-1 and TRBJ1-3, with D hard to call. Sequences were obtained from PBMCs or T cells enriched from blood (not recorded which). The CDR3 nucleotides are TGCGCCAGCAGCTCAGAAGTCGGAAACACCATATATTTT. Translating it yields CASSSEVGNTIYF. The full variable domain, its missing parts supplied by reference TRBV5-1 and TRBJ1-3, is KAGVTQTPRYLIKTRGQQVTLSCSPISGHRSVSWYQQTPGQGLQFLFEYFSETQRNKGNFPGRFSGRQFSNSRSEMNVSTLELGDSALYLCASSSEVGNTIYFGEGSWLTVV.